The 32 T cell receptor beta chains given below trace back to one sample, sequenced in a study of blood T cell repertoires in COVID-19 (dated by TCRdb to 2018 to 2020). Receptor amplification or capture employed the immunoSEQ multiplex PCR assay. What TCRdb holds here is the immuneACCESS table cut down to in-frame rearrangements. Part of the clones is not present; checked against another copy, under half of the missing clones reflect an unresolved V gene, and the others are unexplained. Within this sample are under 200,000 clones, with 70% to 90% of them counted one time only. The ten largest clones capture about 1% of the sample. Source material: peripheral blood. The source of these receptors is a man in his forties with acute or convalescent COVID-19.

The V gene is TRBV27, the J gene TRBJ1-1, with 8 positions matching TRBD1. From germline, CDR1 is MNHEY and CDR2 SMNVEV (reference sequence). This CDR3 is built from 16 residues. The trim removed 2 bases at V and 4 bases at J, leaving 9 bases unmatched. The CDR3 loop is CASSLQRPGGGTEAFF. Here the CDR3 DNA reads TGTGCCAGCAGTTTACAACGGCCAGGGGGCGGCACTGAAGCTTTCTTT.

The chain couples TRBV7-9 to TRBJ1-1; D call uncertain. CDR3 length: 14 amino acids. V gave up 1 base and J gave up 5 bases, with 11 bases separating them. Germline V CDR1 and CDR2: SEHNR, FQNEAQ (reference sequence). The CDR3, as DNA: TGTGCCAGCAGCTTAGTTGCCAGTAAGACTGAAGCTTTCTTT. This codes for CASSLVASKTEAFF.

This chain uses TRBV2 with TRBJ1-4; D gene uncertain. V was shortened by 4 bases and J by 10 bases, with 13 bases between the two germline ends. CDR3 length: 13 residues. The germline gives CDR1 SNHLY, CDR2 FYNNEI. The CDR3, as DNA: TGTGCCAGCAGTGGTACTTTGGCAGGAAAACTGTTTTTT. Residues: CASSGTLAGKLFF.

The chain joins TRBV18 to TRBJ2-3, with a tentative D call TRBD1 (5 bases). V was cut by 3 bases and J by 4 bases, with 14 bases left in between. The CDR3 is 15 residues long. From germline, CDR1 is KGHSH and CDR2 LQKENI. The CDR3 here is CASSPRQPAADTQYF. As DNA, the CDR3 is TGTGCCAGCTCACCCCGACAGCCCGCGGCAGATACGCAGTATTTT. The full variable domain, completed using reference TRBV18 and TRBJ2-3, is NAGVMQNPRHLVRRRGQEARLRCSPMKGHSHVYWYRQLPEEGLKFMVYLQKENIIDESGMPKERFSAEFPKEGPSILRIQQVVRGDSAAYFCASSPRQPAADTQYFGPGTRLTVL.

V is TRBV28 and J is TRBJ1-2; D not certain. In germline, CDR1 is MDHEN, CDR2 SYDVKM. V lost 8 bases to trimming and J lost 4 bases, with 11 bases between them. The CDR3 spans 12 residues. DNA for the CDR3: TGTGCCAGCGCCCTCCCAGGCTATGGCTACACCTTC. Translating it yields CASALPGYGYTF.

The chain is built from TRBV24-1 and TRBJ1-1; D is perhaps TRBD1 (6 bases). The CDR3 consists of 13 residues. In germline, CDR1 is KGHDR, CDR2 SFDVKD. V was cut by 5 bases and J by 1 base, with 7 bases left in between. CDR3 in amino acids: CATSAGQNTEAFF. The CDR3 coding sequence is TGTGCCACCAGTGCGGGACAGAACACTGAAGCTTTCTTT.

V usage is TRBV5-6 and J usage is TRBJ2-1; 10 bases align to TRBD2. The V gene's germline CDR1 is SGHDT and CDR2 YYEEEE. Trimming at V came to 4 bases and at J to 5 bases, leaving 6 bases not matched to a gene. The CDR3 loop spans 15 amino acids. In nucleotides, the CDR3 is TGTGCCAGCAGCCAACTAGCGGGGCGTAACAATGAGCAGTTCTTC. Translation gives CASSQLAGRNNEQFF.

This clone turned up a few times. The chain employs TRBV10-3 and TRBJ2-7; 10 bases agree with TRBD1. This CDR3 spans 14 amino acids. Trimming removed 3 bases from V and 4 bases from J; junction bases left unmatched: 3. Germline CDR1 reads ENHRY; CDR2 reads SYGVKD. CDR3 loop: CAISDPGQGYEQYF. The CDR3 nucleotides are TGTGCCATCAGTGATCCGGGACAGGGGTACGAGCAGTACTTC.

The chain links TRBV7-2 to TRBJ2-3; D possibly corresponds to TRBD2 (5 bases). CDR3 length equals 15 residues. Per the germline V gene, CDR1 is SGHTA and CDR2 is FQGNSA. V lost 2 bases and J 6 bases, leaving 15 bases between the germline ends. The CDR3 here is CASSLRRGPLDTQYF. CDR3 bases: TGTGCCAGCAGCTTACGCCGGGGTCCACTGGATACGCAGTATTTT. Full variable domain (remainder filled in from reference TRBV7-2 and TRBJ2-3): GAGVSQSPSNKVTEKGKDVELRCDPISGHTALYWYRQSLGQGLEFLIYFQGNSAPDKSGLPSDRFSAERTGGSVSTLTIQRTQQEDSAVYLCASSLRRGPLDTQYFGPGTRLTVL.

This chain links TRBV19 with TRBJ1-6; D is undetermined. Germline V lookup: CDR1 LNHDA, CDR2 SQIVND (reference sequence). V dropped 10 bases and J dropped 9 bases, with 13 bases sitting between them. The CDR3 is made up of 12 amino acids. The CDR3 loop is CAIPLQVSPLHF. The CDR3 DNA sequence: TGTGCCATCCCGCTCCAGGTTTCACCCCTCCACTTT.

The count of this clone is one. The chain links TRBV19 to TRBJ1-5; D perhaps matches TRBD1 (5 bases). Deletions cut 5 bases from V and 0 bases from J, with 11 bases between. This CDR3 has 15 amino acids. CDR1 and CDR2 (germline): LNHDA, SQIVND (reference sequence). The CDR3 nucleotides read TGTGCCAGTAGTTCCTCGACAGCTAGCAATCAGCCCCAGCATTTT. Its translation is CASSSSTASNQPQHF.

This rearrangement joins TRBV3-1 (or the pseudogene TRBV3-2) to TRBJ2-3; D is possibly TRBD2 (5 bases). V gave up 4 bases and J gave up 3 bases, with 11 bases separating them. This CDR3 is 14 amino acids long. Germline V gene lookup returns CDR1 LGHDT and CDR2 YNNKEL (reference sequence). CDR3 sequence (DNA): TGTGCCAGCAGCCTCGGGAAAGGGACAGATACGCAGTATTTT. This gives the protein CASSLGKGTDTQYF.

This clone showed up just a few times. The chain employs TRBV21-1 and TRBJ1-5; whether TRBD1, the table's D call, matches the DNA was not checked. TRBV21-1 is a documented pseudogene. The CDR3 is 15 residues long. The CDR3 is CANPSQTGGNQPQHF. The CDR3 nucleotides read TGTGCCAACCCCAGTCAGACAGGTGGGAATCAGCCCCAGCATTTT.

The CDR3 sequence is CASSGPGQGREKLFF. The CDR3 coding sequence is TGTGCCAGCAGCGGACCGGGACAGGGCAGAGAAAAACTGTTTTTT. The V and J genes are TRBV5-5 and TRBJ1-4, with 9 bases lining up with TRBD1. Germline V gene sequence: CDR1 SGHKS, CDR2 YYEKEE (reference sequence). V trimming: 4 bases; J trimming: 8 bases; junction bases outside the gene matches: 9. The length of the CDR3 is 15 residues.

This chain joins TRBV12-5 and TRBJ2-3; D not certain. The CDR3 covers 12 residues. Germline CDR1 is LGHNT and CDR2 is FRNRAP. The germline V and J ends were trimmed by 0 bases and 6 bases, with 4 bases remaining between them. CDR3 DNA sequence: TGTGCTAGTGGTTTGGTCTTCGATACGCAGTATTTT. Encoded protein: CASGLVFDTQYF. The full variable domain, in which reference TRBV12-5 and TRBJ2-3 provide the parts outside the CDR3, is DARVTQTPRHKVTEMGQEVTMRCQPILGHNTVFWYRQTMMQGLELLAYFRNRAPLDDSGMPKDRFSAEMPDATLATLKIQPSEPRDSAVYFCASGLVFDTQYFGPGTRLTVL.

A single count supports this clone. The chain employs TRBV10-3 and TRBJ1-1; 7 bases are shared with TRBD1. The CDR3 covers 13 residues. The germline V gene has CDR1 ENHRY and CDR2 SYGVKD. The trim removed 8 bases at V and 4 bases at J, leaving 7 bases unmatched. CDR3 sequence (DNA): TGTGCCATCGGCAGGGGGGAAGGCACTGAAGCTTTCTTT. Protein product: CAIGRGEGTEAFF.

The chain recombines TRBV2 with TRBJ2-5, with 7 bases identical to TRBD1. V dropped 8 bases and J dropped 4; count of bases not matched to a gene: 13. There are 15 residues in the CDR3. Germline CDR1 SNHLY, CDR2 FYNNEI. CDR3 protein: CASVLDRVGAETQYF. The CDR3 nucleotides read TGTGCCAGCGTATTAGACAGGGTTGGAGCAGAGACCCAGTACTTC.

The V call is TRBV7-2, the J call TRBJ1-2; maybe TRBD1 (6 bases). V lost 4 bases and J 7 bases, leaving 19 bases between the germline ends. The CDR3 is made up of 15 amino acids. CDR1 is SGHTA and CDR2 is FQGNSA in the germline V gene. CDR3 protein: CASSSGYQGKSGYTF. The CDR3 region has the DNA TGTGCCAGCAGCTCGGGATATCAGGGGAAGAGTGGCTACACCTTC.

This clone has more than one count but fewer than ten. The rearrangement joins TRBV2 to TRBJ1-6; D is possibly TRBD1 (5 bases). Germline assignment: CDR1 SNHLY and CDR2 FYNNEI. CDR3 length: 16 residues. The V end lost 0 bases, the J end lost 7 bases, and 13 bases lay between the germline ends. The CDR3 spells CASSEAGAGRNSPLHF. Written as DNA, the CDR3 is TGTGCCAGCAGTGAAGCAGGGGCAGGGAGGAATTCACCCCTCCACTTT.

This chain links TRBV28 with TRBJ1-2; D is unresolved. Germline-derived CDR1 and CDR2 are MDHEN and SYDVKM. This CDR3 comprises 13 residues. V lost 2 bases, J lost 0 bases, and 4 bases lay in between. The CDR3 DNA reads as TGTGCCAGCAGTTTAGGCACTAACTATGGCTACACCTTC. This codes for CASSLGTNYGYTF.

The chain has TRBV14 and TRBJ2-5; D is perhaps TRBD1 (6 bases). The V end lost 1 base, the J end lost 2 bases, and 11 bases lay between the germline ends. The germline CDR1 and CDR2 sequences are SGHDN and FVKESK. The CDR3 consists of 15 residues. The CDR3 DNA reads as TGTGCCAGCAGCCAAGTTGGCGGACAGCAAGAGACCCAGTACTTC. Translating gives CASSQVGGQQETQYF.

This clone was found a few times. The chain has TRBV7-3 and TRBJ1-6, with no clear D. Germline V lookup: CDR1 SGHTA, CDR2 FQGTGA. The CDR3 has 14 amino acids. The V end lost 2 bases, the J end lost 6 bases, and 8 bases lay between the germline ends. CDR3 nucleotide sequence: TGTGCCAGCAGCTTAGACCGCGGTAATTCACCCCTCCACTTT. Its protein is CASSLDRGNSPLHF.

CDR3 in DNA: TGTGCCAGCAGCCCGTCGGGGGGGCGCGAAGCTTTCTTT. Translation: CASSPSGGREAFF. The chain couples TRBV5-6 to TRBJ1-1, with D tentatively TRBD1 (6 bases). CDR3 size: 13 residues. From germline, CDR1 is SGHDT and CDR2 YYEEEE. Trimming stripped 4 bases from V and 8 bases from J, with 15 bases between. Drawing the rest from reference TRBV5-6 and TRBJ1-1, the complete variable domain is DAGVTQSPTHLIKTRGQQVTLRCSPKSGHDTVSWYQQALGQGPQFIFQYYEEEERQRGNFPDRFSGHQFPNYSSELNVNALLLGDSALYLCASSPSGGREAFFGQGTRLTVV.

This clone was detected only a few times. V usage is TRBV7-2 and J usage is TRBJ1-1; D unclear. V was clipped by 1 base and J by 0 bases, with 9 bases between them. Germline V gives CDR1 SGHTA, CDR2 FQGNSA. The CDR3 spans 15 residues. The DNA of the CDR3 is TGTGCCAGCAGCTTAGATGGCAGATTGAACACTGAAGCTTTCTTT. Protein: CASSLDGRLNTEAFF.

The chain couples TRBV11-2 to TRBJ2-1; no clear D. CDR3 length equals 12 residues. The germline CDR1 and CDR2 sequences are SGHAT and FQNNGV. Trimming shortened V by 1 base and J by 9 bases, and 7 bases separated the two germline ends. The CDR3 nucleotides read TGTGCCAGCAGCTTAGCTCTTAGTGAGCAGTTCTTC. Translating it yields CASSLALSEQFF. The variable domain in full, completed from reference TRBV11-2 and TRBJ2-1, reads EAGVAQSPRYKIIEKRQSVAFWCNPISGHATLYWYQQILGQGPKLLIQFQNNGVVDDSQLPKDRFSAERLKGVDSTLKIQPAKLEDSAVYLCASSLALSEQFFGPGTRLTVL.

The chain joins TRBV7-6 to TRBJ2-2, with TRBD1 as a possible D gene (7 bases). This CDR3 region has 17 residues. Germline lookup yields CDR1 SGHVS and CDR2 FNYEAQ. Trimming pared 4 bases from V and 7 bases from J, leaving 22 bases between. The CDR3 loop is CASSSKRQGLKNGELFF. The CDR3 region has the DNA TGTGCCAGCAGCTCCAAAAGACAGGGACTTAAGAACGGGGAGCTGTTTTTT.

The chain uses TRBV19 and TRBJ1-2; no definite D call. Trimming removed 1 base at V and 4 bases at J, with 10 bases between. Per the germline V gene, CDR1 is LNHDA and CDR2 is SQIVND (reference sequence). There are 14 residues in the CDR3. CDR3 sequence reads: CASSIVGESYGYTF. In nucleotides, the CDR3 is TGTGCCAGTAGTATAGTGGGCGAGAGCTATGGCTACACCTTC.

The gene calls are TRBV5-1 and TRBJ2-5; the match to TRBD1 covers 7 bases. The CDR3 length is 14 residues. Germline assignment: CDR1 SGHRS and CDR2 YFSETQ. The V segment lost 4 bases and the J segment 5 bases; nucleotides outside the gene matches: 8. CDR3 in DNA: TGCGCCAGCAGCATGACAGGGCCCGGCGAGACCCAGTACTTC. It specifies CASSMTGPGETQYF.

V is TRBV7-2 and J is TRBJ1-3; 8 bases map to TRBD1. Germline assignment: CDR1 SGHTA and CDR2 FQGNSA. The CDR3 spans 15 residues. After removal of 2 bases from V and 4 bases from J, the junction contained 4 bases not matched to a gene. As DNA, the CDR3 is TGTGCCAGCAGCTTAAGTTGGACAGGGGGAAACACCATATATTTT. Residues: CASSLSWTGGNTIYF.

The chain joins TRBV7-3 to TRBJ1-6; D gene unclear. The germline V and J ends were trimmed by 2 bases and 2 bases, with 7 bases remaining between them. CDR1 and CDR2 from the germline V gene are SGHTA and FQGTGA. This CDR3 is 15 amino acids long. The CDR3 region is CASSLSSAYNSPLHF. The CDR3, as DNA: TGTGCCAGCAGCTTATCCTCGGCCTATAATTCACCCCTCCACTTT.

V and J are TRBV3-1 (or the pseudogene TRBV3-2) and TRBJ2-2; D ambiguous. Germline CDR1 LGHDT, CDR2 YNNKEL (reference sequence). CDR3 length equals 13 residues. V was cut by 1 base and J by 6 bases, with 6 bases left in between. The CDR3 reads CASSQGAPGELFF. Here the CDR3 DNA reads TGTGCCAGCAGCCAAGGGGCGCCCGGGGAGCTGTTTTTT.

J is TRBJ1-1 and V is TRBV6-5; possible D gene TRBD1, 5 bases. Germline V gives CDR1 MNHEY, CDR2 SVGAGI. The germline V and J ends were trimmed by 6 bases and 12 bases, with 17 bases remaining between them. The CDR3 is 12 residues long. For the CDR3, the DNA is TGTGCCAGCAGGGTGCCTCCCCAGGGTTCTTTCTTT. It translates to CASRVPPQGSFF.